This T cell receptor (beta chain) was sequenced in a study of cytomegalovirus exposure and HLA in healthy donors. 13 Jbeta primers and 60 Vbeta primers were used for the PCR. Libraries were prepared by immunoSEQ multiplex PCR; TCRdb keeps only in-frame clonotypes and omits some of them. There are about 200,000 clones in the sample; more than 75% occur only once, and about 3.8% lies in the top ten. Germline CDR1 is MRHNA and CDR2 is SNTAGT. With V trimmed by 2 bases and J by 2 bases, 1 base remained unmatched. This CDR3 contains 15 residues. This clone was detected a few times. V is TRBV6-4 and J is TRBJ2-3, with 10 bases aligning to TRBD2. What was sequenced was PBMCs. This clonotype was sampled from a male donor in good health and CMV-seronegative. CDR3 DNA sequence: TGTGCCAGCAGTGACGGGACTAGCGACACAGATACGCAGTATTTT. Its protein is CASSDGTSDTDTQYF.